This TCR beta chain was sequenced during a study of control samples from healthy donors and cancer patients (dated by TCRdb to about 2020). Turning to this clone: Its recognized antigen is unknown. No much larger clone exists at a distance of one base, and base qualities are not known.

Trimming accounts for 0 bases at V and 3 bases at J, while the number of junction bases matched to no gene is 5. The cysteine opens and the phenylalanine closes a CDR3 of 15 amino acids. The DNA shown is the 45-base CDR3, in frame from base 1. The germline V gene gives CDR1 as SGHDT and CDR2 as YYEEEE. The library was obtained by the immunoSEQ multiplex PCR assay. Entries here come from immuneACCESS through TCRdb and include only in-frame sequences with V and J called. Some clones fail to appear in such tables; in the studies checked, an unresolved V gene covers under half of the shortfall, and the cause of the remainder is unknown. The sample table lists 75,000 to 90,000 clones, approximately 89% of them with a count of one. The ten top clones hold roughly 20% of the sample.

This sequence originates from a man aged 25 to 40 in good health. Recombination linked TRBV5-6 to TRBJ1-1, and TRBD1 aligns with 7 junction nucleotides. Sequenced input: blood. The DNA sequence reads TGTGCCAGCAGCTTGGCTCGACAGGGAGACACTGAAGCTTTCTTT. It translates to CASSLARQGDTEAFF.